This TCR beta chain was profiled in a study of shared clonotypes between healthy human individuals. Germline V lookup: CDR1 MDHEN, CDR2 SYDVKM. CDR3 length equals 14 residues. The V end was cut by 2 bases, the J end by 3 bases, with 10 bases between. The method was immunoSEQ multiplex PCR; TCRdb's version includes in-frame clones alone and lacks a portion of them. The table lists about 490,000 clones, about three quarters of them singletons. This chain connects TRBV28 to TRBJ2-5, with a possible D match to TRBD1 (6 bases). The sample consisted of PBMCs. The clonotype originates from a woman in her thirties or forties in good health. Some clones in this sample may be carry-over from other donors' samples. The CDR3 nucleotides are TGTGCCAGCAGTTTAGGACAGAAGGAAGAGACCCAGTACTTC. It is translated as CASSLGQKEETQYF.